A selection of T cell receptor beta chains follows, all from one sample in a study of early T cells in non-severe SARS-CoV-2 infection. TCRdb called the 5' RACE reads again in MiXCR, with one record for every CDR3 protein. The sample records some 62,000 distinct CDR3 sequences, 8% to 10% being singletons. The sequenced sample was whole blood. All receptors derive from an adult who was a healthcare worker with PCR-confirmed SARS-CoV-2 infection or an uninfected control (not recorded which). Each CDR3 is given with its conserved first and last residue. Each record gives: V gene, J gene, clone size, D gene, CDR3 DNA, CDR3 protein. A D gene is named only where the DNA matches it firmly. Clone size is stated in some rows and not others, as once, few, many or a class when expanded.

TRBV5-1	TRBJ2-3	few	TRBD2	TGCGCCAGCAGCCTACCTAGCGGGGGGCTAAGCACAGATACGCAGTATTTT	CASSLPSGGLSTDTQYF
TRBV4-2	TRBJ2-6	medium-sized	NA	TGTGCCAGCAGCCAAGAATACCTTGGGGCCAACGTCCTGACTTTC	CASSQEYLGANVLTF
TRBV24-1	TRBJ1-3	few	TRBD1	TGTGCCACCAGTGACACCCCGGACAGGGGATCCACCATATATTTT	CATSDTPDRGSTIYF
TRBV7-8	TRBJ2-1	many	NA	TGTGCCAGCAGCTTGGGGGTGGAGCAGTTCTTC	CASSLGVEQFF
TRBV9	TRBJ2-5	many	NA	TGTGCCAGCAGCGTAGGTCCAGGGCAAGAGACCCAGTACTTC	CASSVGPGQETQYF
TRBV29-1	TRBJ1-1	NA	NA	TGCAGCGTTATACAGGGTCCCACTGAAGCTTTCTTT	CSVIQGPTEAFF
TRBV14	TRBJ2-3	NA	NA	TGTGCCAGCAACCTTGGTACTATCCTTAGCACAGATACGCAGTATTTT	CASNLGTILSTDTQYF
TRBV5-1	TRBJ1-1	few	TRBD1	TGCGCCAGCAGCCTACCGGACAGGATGAACACTGAAGCTTTCTTT	CASSLPDRMNTEAFF
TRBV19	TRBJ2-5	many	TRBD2	TGTGCCAGTAGTATGGCTAGCGGGGGACAAGAGACCCAGTACTTC	CASSMASGGQETQYF
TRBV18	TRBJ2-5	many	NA	TGTGCCAGCTCACAGCAGGGAGCAGAGACCCAGTACTTC	CASSQQGAETQYF
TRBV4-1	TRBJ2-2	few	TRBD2	TGCGCCAGCAGCCAACGTCTACTAGCGGGGGGGCCTGCCACCGGGGAGCTGTTTTTT	CASSQRLLAGGPATGELFF
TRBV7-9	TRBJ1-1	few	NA	TGTGCCAGCAGCTTAGTCGCCAGAACCATGAACACTGAAGCTTTCTTT	CASSLVARTMNTEAFF
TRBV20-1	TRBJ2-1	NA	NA	TGCAGTGCAGCAACTATAGCGGACAGGATCTACAATGAGCAGTTCTTC	CSAATIADRIYNEQFF
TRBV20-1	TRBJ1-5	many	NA	TGCAGTGCTGGAGAGTTTAGCAATCAGCCCCAGCATTTT	CSAGEFSNQPQHF
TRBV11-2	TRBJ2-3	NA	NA	TGTGCCAGCAGCTTTATAGGGGCGGGGACGGTTACAGATACGCAGTATTTT	CASSFIGAGTVTDTQYF
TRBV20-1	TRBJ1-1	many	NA	TGCAGTGCTGGACGACTTATGAAGGGCGTCACTGAAGCTTTCTTT	CSAGRLMKGVTEAFF
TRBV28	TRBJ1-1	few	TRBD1	TGTGCCAGCAGTTTAGGGCAGGGGGGATCTGAAGCTTTCTTT	CASSLGQGGSEAFF
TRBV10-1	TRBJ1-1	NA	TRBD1	TGCGCCAGCAGCCTCCTCCCCGAGGACAGGGCGGCCACTGAAGCTTTCTTT	CASSLLPEDRAATEAFF
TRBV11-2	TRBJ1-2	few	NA	TGTGCCAGCAGCTTAACAGGGTGGATTGGGTACACCTTC	CASSLTGWIGYTF
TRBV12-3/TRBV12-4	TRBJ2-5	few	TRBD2	TGTGCCAGCAGGCCGGGACTAGCGGGGGAAGCATTGAAGACCCAGTACTTC	CASRPGLAGEALKTQYF
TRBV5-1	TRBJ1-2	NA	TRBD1	TGCGCCAGCAGCTCCGGGACAGCTAACTATGGCTACACCTTC	CASSSGTANYGYTF
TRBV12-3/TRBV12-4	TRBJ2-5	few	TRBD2	TGTGCCAGCAGCGATCCCAGCGGGGAGCCCCAGTACTTC	CASSDPSGEPQYF
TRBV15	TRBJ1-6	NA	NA	TGTGCCACCAGCACTGGCTTCTATAATTCACCCCTCCACTTT	CATSTGFYNSPLHF
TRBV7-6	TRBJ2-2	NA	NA	TGTGCCAGCAGCTTCGAGGGGTGGAACGCCGGGGAGCTGTTTTTT	CASSFEGWNAGELFF
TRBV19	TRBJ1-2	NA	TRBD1	TGTGCCACAAAGGGACAGCTCCGGAAGGATGGCTACACCTTC	CATKGQLRKDGYTF
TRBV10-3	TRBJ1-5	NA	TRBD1	TGTGCCGCAAGGGACAGGGGGCATGCTTCTAGCAATCAGCCCCAGCATTTT	CAARDRGHASSNQPQHF
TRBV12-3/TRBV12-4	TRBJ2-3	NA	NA	TGTGCCAGCAGAGCGTCCGATACGCAGTATTTT	CASRASDTQYF
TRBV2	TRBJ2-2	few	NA	TGTGCCAGCAGTGTGCGTACTAGTTCTCCCGGGGAGCTGTTTTTT	CASSVRTSSPGELFF
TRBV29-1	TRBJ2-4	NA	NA	TGCAGCGTTGAGAATAAAAACATTCAGTACTTC	CSVENKNIQYF